The clone carrying this T cell receptor (beta chain) was observed many times. The V gene lost 4 bases and the J gene lost 1 base, with 15 bases spanning the gap. The CDR3 is made up of 15 amino acids. Looked up from germline, CDR1 is SGHRS and CDR2 is YFSETQ. The sample belongs to a study of blood T cell repertoires in COVID-19. Repertoires were generated with immunoSEQ multiplex PCR, while TCRdb's copy carries only in-frame clones and drops some. The repertoire holds fewer than 150,000 clones, with about two thirds as singletons. The source of this sequence is a human donor with acute or convalescent COVID-19. The donor label of this sample is uncertain. This chain joins TRBV5-1 and TRBJ2-7; D tentatively fits TRBD1 or TRBD2 (6 bases each). The sample consisted of peripheral blood. The CDR3 DNA reads as TGCGCCAGCAGCCTGGACAGCGGGTGGTCCTACGAGCAGTACTTC. Protein: CASSLDSGWSYEQYF.